The rows below give T cell receptor beta chains drawn from one sample of a study of blood T cells in healthy people across ages. TCRdb re-called the 5' RACE reads through MiXCR, storing one row per CDR3 protein. Here the sample spans around 650,000 distinct CDR3 sequences, about 43% being singletons. Sequenced sample: blood. The receptors stem from an elderly man in good health. CDR3s include the opening cysteine and the closing phenylalanine or tryptophan. The order of the fields is D gene, clone size, J gene, V gene, CDR3 DNA, CDR3 protein. D genes are given only for firm matches. Not all rows give a size; the values are once, few, many and, for expanded clones, a class.

>TRBD1|.|TRBJ2-2|TRBV6-6
TGTGCCACAGCACAGGGGGTTTTCACCGGGGAGCTGTTTTTT
CATAQGVFTGELFF
>TRBD2|.|TRBJ2-1|TRBV25-1
TGTGCCAGCAGTGTTTTAGCGGGGGGGCCAGGTGAGCAGTTCTTC
CASSVLAGGPGEQFF
>.|few|TRBJ1-1|TRBV7-2
TGTGCCAGCAGCTTAGCGACATCCATGAACACTGAAGCTTTCTTT
CASSLATSMNTEAFF
>.|.|TRBJ2-1|TRBV7-2
TGTGCCAGCAGCTCACTGGGAACAGGGAACTGGAATGAGCAGTTCTTC
CASSSLGTGNWNEQFF
>TRBD2|.|TRBJ2-1|TRBV3-1
TGTGCCAGCAGCCAACTAAAAACGGGACTACGAGAGCAGTTCTTC
CASSQLKTGLREQFF
>.|.|TRBJ2-1|TRBV5-1
TGCGCCAGCAGCTTGGGGTGGTACAATGAGCAGTTCTTC
CASSLGWYNEQFF
>.|.|TRBJ2-7|TRBV5-1
TGCGCCAGCAGCTTGGGACAGTGCCTCTACGAGCAGTACTTC
CASSLGQCLYEQYF
>.|.|TRBJ2-3|TRBV6-2/TRBV6-3
TGTGCCAGCAGTCCTCAACCGGGGACTTTCACAGATACGCAGTATTTT
CASSPQPGTFTDTQYF
>.|few|TRBJ1-6|TRBV5-1
TGCGCCAGCAGCGGATGGGGAGGTAATTCACCCCTCCACTTT
CASSGWGGNSPLHF
>.|.|TRBJ2-1|TRBV6-4
TGTGCCAGCAGTCCTATGCAGGGTACAAATGAGCAGTTCTTC
CASSPMQGTNEQFF
>.|few|TRBJ1-2|TRBV12-3/TRBV12-4
TGTGCCAGCAGTTTACGGTCAGGGTCCAACTATGGCTACACCTTC
CASSLRSGSNYGYTF
>.|once|TRBJ1-6|TRBV3-1
TGTGCCAGCAGCCAAAGGACCGGGAATTCACCCCCCCACTTT
CASSQRTGNSPPHF
>.|.|TRBJ2-7|TRBV29-1
TGCGGCGTTGCGGGCTCAAGCTCCTACAATGAGCAGTACTTC
CGVAGSSSYNEQYF
>.|.|TRBJ2-7|TRBV7-8
TGTGCCAGCAGCCTCCAAGGTCGGGCGTTCTCCTACGAGCAGTACTTC
CASSLQGRAFSYEQYF
>.|few|TRBJ1-6|TRBV7-2
TGTGCCAGCAGCTTAGGGAATCGGGGCAATTCACCCCTCCACTTT
CASSLGNRGNSPLHF
>.|.|TRBJ1-1|TRBV19
TGTGCCAGTAGTCCTAGGGGTTTGAACACTGAAGCTTTCTTT
CASSPRGLNTEAFF
>TRBD2|.|TRBJ2-1|TRBV9
TGTGCCAGCAGCGCAAGGACTAGCGGGACCTACAATGAGCAGTTCTTC
CASSARTSGTYNEQFF